A single T cell receptor beta chain is shown here with its context. The antigen remains unidentified. The repertoire was sequenced with immunoSEQ multiplex PCR; TCRdb's copy has only in-frame clones and lacks some. The table shows about 120,000 clones, with roughly 85% occurring only once. This sample is drawn from a study of T cell responses to AZD1222 COVID-19 vaccine. Study findings and constraints: Seropositive AZD1222 recipients at baseline numbered only five or six. Reportedly, nearly half the spike-specific TCRs target unmutated variant regions. Only after the peak T cell response were repertoires sampled. A mostly white British donor set with more females was recruited, and clonal diversity was possibly underestimated.

In germline, CDR1 is SGHAT, CDR2 FQNNGV. The CDR3 totals 13 residues. V shed 1 base, J shed 9 bases, and the junction held 2 bases outside the gene matches. This clonotype was sampled from an adult in good health. This chain uses TRBV11-2 with TRBJ2-1; TRBD2 matches 8 bases. Sample: peripheral blood, taken on day 0 of MenACWY control vaccination. The CDR3 bases are TGTGCCAGCAGCTTAGTAACTAGCGGTGAGCAGTTCTTC. Translating it yields CASSLVTSGEQFF.